One and the same sample provided the 18 T cell receptor beta chains below, sequenced in a study of blood T cells in healthy people across ages. With a J-beta primer mix and a sample-barcoded 5' primer, a second PCR ran about 7 to 12 cycles. A single record per CDR3 protein comes from TCRdb applying MiXCR to the 5' RACE reads. The sample lists roughly 1,100,000 distinct CDR3 sequences; under 30% were seen once. The same sample was also used in a study of T cells of mothers and their children.

The sequenced sample was blood. These receptors originate from a girl aged 2 to 10 in good health.

V is TRBV27 and J is TRBJ2-1; D unresolved. CDR1 is MNHEY and CDR2 is SMNVEV in the germline V gene (reference sequence). V was shortened by 5 bases and J by 9 bases, with 11 bases between the two germline ends. This CDR3 spans 12 amino acids. CDR3 nucleotide sequence: TGTGCCAGCAGTGTATTAGGTGGTGAGCAGTTCTTC. Translation: CASSVLGGEQFF.

This sequence joins TRBV29-1 and TRBJ2-7; 7 bases are a match to TRBD1. The CDR3 runs to 14 residues. V lost 2 bases, J lost 3 bases, and 7 bases stayed unmatched. CDR1 is SQVTM and CDR2 is ANQGSEA in the germline V gene. The CDR3 region is CSVELPGQRYEQYF. The CDR3 nucleotides are TGCAGCGTTGAATTACCGGGACAGCGCTACGAGCAGTACTTC.

The genes are TRBV4-1 and TRBJ1-1; D gene unclear. The CDR3 has 15 residues. Trimming took 1 base from V and 6 from J, leaving 15 bases between them. In germline, CDR1 is MGHRA, CDR2 YSYEKL. CDR3 region: CASSQGVVATPEAFF. The CDR3 DNA reads as TGCGCCAGCAGCCAAGGGGTGGTTGCGACGCCTGAAGCTTTCTTT.

With respect to this clonotype: A junction end diverges from the germline sequence, so it may reflect a read error. This chain joins TRBV29-1 and TRBJ1-1; the D is unclear. Germline V gives CDR1 SQVTM, CDR2 ANQGSEA. This CDR3 comprises 13 residues. CDR3 in amino acids: CSVGFTLNTVAFF. The CDR3 nucleotides are TGCAGCGTTGGGTTCACATTGAACACTGTAGCTTTCTTT.

This rearrangement joins TRBV4-1 to TRBJ2-7; no definite D call. The V gene's germline CDR1 is MGHRA and CDR2 YSYEKL. This CDR3 is 14 amino acids long. Trimming left V 0 bases short and J 5 bases short, with 11 bases between. The CDR3 nucleotides read TGCGCCAGCAGCCAAGACAGGCTGGGGAACGAGCAGTACTTC. Its translation: CASSQDRLGNEQYF.

The sample holds a few counts of this clonotype. The junction and the germline gene differ at one end; a read error may be behind it. This sequence joins TRBV4-1 and TRBJ1-6, with D possibly being TRBD1 (5 bases). CDR1 and CDR2 (germline): MGHRA, YSYEKL. The CDR3 runs to 14 residues. CDR3 nucleotide sequence: TGCGCCAGCAGCCAAGCAAGACAGAATTCACTCCTCCACTTT. Amino acid sequence: CASSQARQNSLLHF.

V gene TRBV19 combines with J gene TRBJ2-2; D not certain. V was pared by 3 bases and J by 2 bases, with 4 bases between. This CDR3 is 13 amino acids long. The germline V gene encodes CDR1 LNHDA and CDR2 SQIVND (reference sequence). CDR3 in amino acids: CASSMVNTGELFF. CDR3 sequence (DNA): TGTGCCAGTAGTATGGTTAACACCGGGGAGCTGTTTTTT.

The J gene is TRBJ2-1, the V gene TRBV12-3 or TRBV12-4, with TRBD1 identical over 7 bases. The V and J ends lost 5 bases and 9 bases, in that order; junction bases with no gene match: 4. This CDR3 has 12 residues. The CDR3 nucleotides read TGTGCCAGCAGTCTCCGACAGGGTGAGCAGTTCTTC. This sequence encodes CASSLRQGEQFF.

The chain carries TRBV2 and TRBJ2-4, with a possible D match to TRBD1 (5 bases). The length of the CDR3 is 13 residues. V lost 7 bases and J 2 bases, leaving 9 bases between the germline ends. The V gene's germline CDR1 is SNHLY and CDR2 FYNNEI. The CDR3 nucleotides are TGTGCCAGCAAAGGGGTAACCAAAAACATTCAGTACTTC. Translating it yields CASKGVTKNIQYF. Using reference TRBV2 and TRBJ2-4 for the parts outside the CDR3, the full variable domain is EPEVTQTPSHQVTQMGQEVILRCVPISNHLYFYWYRQILGQKVEFLVSFYNNEISEKSEIFDDQFSVERPDGSNFTLKIRSTKLEDSAMYFCASKGVTKNIQYFGAGTRLSVL.

The chain links TRBV6-6 to TRBJ2-5; maybe TRBD1 (5 bases). The J call may be mistaken, given a closer DNA end match to TRBJ2-1. CDR1 and CDR2 (germline): MNHNY, SVGAGI (reference sequence). CDR3 length equals 15 residues. CDR3 nucleotides: TGTGCCAGCAGCGACAGCAAGGGGAATGTAAATGAGCAGTTCTTC. It specifies CASSDSKGNVNEQFF.

The V call is TRBV28, the J call TRBJ2-5; unclear D gene. TRBJ2-1 matches the DNA end more closely, so the J call is doubtful. Germline V gives CDR1 MDHEN, CDR2 SYDVKM. This CDR3 has 13 residues. CDR3 amino acids: CASSLEEYDEQFF. The CDR3 DNA reads as TGTGCCAGCAGTTTAGAGGAGTACGATGAGCAGTTCTTC.

This rearrangement joins TRBV7-9 to TRBJ2-3; the D gene could be TRBD1 or TRBD2 (5 bases each). V dropped 1 base and J dropped 2 bases, with 10 bases sitting between them. This CDR3 comprises 15 residues. Germline V CDR1 and CDR2: SEHNR, FQNEAQ (reference sequence). CDR3 in DNA: TGTGCCAGCAGCTTAGGAGTGGGGGACACAGATACGCAGTATTTT. Protein: CASSLGVGDTDTQYF. Filled out from reference TRBV7-9 and TRBJ2-3, the complete variable domain reads DTGVSQNPRHKITKRGQNVTFRCDPISEHNRLYWYRQTLGQGPEFLTYFQNEAQLEKSRLLSDRFSAERPKGSFSTLEIQRTEQGDSAMYLCASSLGVGDTDTQYFGPGTRLTVL.

Only a few counts were recorded for this clonotype. V gene TRBV10-3 combines with J gene TRBJ2-3; D not resolved. The V end lost 3 bases, the J end lost 1 base, and 8 bases lay between the germline ends. The V gene's germline CDR1 is ENHRY and CDR2 SYGVKD. The CDR3 runs to 14 residues. Here the CDR3 DNA reads TGTGCCATCAGTGATTCACTCGGCACAGATACGCAGTATTTT. It translates to CAISDSLGTDTQYF.

The genes are TRBV29-1 and TRBJ2-7; possible D gene TRBD2, 5 bases. The CDR3 spans 16 residues. Germline loops: CDR1 SQVTM, CDR2 ANQGSEA. Trimming cost V 4 bases and J 2 bases, with 21 bases left between them. The CDR3 coding sequence is TGCAGCGTTGGCGGGTGGAGGACCCTCGAGACCTACGAGCAGTACTTC. Amino acid sequence: CSVGGWRTLETYEQYF.

This clonotype was seen a handful of times. The chain employs TRBV7-9 and TRBJ2-3; 8 bases match TRBD1. Trimming removed 8 bases from V and 4 bases from J; junction bases left unmatched: 11. Germline CDR1 and CDR2: SEHNR and FQNEAQ (reference sequence). This CDR3 contains 15 residues. The DNA for the CDR3 is TGTGCCAGCTCCTTCCCCCTCAGGGGGCCAGATACGCAGTATTTT. As protein: CASSFPLRGPDTQYF.

This clonotype was seen a handful of times. This chain joins TRBV7-6 and TRBJ1-1; D is unclear. V was trimmed by 4 bases and J by 5 bases, leaving 8 bases between them. The CDR3 has 12 residues. Looked up from germline, CDR1 is SGHVS and CDR2 is FNYEAQ. CDR3 DNA sequence: TGTGCCAGCAGCTCATGGGATACTGAAGCTTTCTTT. This codes for CASSSWDTEAFF.

The J gene is TRBJ1-1, the V gene TRBV7-3; D gene unclear. The CDR3 has 13 residues. V was pared by 8 bases and J by 1 base, with 11 bases between. Germline V gene sequence: CDR1 SGHTA, CDR2 FQGTGA. CDR3 sequence (DNA): TGTGCCAGCCGTTTGTCGACGAACACTGAAGCTTTCTTT. Its translation is CASRLSTNTEAFF.

This clonotype showed up just a few times. J is TRBJ2-1 and V is TRBV5-1, with a weak D call TRBD1 (6 bases). Trimming left V 5 bases short and J 9 bases short, with 12 bases between. The germline V gene has CDR1 SGHRS and CDR2 YFSETQ. This CDR3 is built from 12 residues. CDR3 sequence reads: CASRGTHVEQFF. The CDR3 nucleotides read TGCGCCAGCAGGGGGACACATGTTGAGCAGTTCTTC.